The rows below give T cell receptor beta chains drawn from one sample of a study of metastatic and nonmetastatic thyroid tumors. TCRdb reanalyzed the PCR reads via MiXCR. The data hold several thousand clones, with more than 2.5% observed a single time. The material sequenced was tumor tissue. All receptors come from a female donor with papillary thyroid cancer or a benign thyroid nodule (not recorded which). Some clones in this sample may be carry-over from other donors' samples. Both conserved end residues are part of each CDR3. Each record gives: CDR3 protein, CDR3 DNA, D gene, J gene, CDR3 length, clone size, V gene. The D gene is left open where the match is weak. Size tells how often a clone was seen (once, few, many) or the class of an expanded clone, and some rows leave it out.

cdr3_aa: CSAPLGNTIYF; cdr3_nt: TGCAGTGCCCCCCTGGGAAACACCATATATTTT; d_call: NA; j_call: TRBJ1-3; cdr3_length: 11; clone_size: medium-sized; v_call: TRBV20-1
cdr3_aa: CSATGTGGNYGYTF; cdr3_nt: TGCAGTGCTACCGGGACAGGGGGTAACTATGGCTACACCTTC; d_call: TRBD1; j_call: TRBJ1-2; cdr3_length: 14; clone_size: medium-sized; v_call: TRBV20-1
cdr3_aa: CASSLESRGLAGEFF; cdr3_nt: TGTGCCAGCAGCTTAGAATCCCGCGGACTAGCGGGTGAGTTCTTC; d_call: TRBD2; j_call: TRBJ2-1; cdr3_length: 15; clone_size: medium-sized; v_call: TRBV11-2
cdr3_aa: CASSPRLGGYTF; cdr3_nt: TGTGCCAGCAGCCCCCGGCTGGGAGGCTACACCTTC; d_call: NA; j_call: TRBJ1-2; cdr3_length: 12; clone_size: medium-sized; v_call: TRBV9
cdr3_aa: CAWSTGGDYGYTF; cdr3_nt: TGTGCCTGGAGTACAGGGGGCGACTATGGCTACACCTTC; d_call: TRBD1; j_call: TRBJ1-2; cdr3_length: 13; clone_size: medium-sized; v_call: TRBV30
cdr3_aa: CASSLTPLAEKGTGELFF; cdr3_nt: TGTGCCAGCAGCTTAACTCCTCTAGCGGAAAAAGGCACCGGGGAGCTGTTTTTT; d_call: TRBD2; j_call: TRBJ2-2; cdr3_length: 18; clone_size: medium-sized; v_call: TRBV7-7
cdr3_aa: CASRGLGYNEQFF; cdr3_nt: TGTGCCAGCAGAGGCCTAGGTTACAATGAGCAGTTCTTC; d_call: NA; j_call: TRBJ2-1; cdr3_length: 13; clone_size: NA; v_call: TRBV2
cdr3_aa: CASSSFRTGAPNTEAFF; cdr3_nt: TGTGCCAGCAGCTCTTTCCGGACAGGGGCCCCGAACACTGAAGCTTTCTTT; d_call: TRBD1; j_call: TRBJ1-1; cdr3_length: 17; clone_size: many; v_call: TRBV5-6
cdr3_aa: CASSYQGQGVYEQYF; cdr3_nt: TGTGCCAGCAGTTACCAGGGACAGGGTGTCTACGAGCAGTACTTC; d_call: TRBD1; j_call: TRBJ2-7; cdr3_length: 15; clone_size: many; v_call: TRBV6-6
cdr3_aa: CASSQDPGSYEQYF; cdr3_nt: TGTGCCAGCAGCCAAGATCCGGGATCCTACGAGCAGTACTTC; d_call: NA; j_call: TRBJ2-7; cdr3_length: 14; clone_size: medium-sized; v_call: TRBV3-1
cdr3_aa: CASSLANRGGTEAFF; cdr3_nt: TGTGCCAGCAGCTTAGCCAACAGGGGCGGTACTGAAGCTTTCTTT; d_call: TRBD1; j_call: TRBJ1-1; cdr3_length: 15; clone_size: many; v_call: TRBV7-9
cdr3_aa: CASSLEWTNSGVNVLTF; cdr3_nt: TGTGCCAGCAGCTTAGAGTGGACAAACTCTGGGGTCAACGTCCTGACTTTC; d_call: NA; j_call: TRBJ2-6; cdr3_length: 17; clone_size: many; v_call: TRBV7-9
cdr3_aa: CATGREGAKGYNEQFF; cdr3_nt: TGCGCCACCGGCAGAGAGGGGGCGAAAGGCTACAATGAGCAGTTCTTC; d_call: TRBD1; j_call: TRBJ2-1; cdr3_length: 16; clone_size: NA; v_call: TRBV15
cdr3_aa: CASSYGPISYNEQFF; cdr3_nt: TGCGCCAGCAGCTACGGTCCTATTTCCTACAATGAGCAGTTCTTC; d_call: NA; j_call: TRBJ2-1; cdr3_length: 15; clone_size: medium-sized; v_call: TRBV5-1
cdr3_aa: CASSTPGGSAEAFF; cdr3_nt: TGCGCCAGCAGCACCCCAGGGGGCTCGGCTGAAGCTTTCTTT; d_call: TRBD1; j_call: TRBJ1-1; cdr3_length: 14; clone_size: many; v_call: TRBV5-1
cdr3_aa: CSARDSGTSGHDEQFF; cdr3_nt: TGCAGTGCTAGAGATTCCGGGACTAGCGGGCACGATGAGCAGTTCTTT; d_call: TRBD2; j_call: TRBJ2-4; cdr3_length: 16; clone_size: few; v_call: TRBV20-1
cdr3_aa: CASTGTGSGYTF; cdr3_nt: TGTGCCAGCACCGGGACAGGGTCTGGCTACACCTTC; d_call: TRBD1; j_call: TRBJ1-2; cdr3_length: 12; clone_size: medium-sized; v_call: TRBV12-3/TRBV12-4
cdr3_aa: CASSLTTRDTQYF; cdr3_nt: TGTGCCAGCAGTTTAACCACAAGAGATACGCAGTATTTT; d_call: NA; j_call: TRBJ2-3; cdr3_length: 13; clone_size: medium-sized; v_call: TRBV12-3/TRBV12-4